A selection of T cell receptor beta chains follows, all from one sample in a study of cytomegalovirus exposure and HLA in healthy donors. Repertoires were generated with immunoSEQ multiplex PCR, while TCRdb's copy carries only in-frame clones and drops some. The sample yields roughly 120,000 clones, under 70% seen once. The sample was PBMCs. The source is a man younger than 35 in good health and CMV-seropositive. The CDR3 runs from the conserved cysteine through the conserved F or W. The order of the fields is clone size, D gene, J gene, V gene, CDR3 protein, CDR3 DNA. The D gene is left open where the match is weak. Clone size, where shown, is once, few, many, or a class for clones that have expanded.

clone size: .
D gene: TRBD1
J gene: TRBJ1-2
V gene: TRBV5-1
CDR3 protein: CTSRQGGNYGYTF
CDR3 DNA: TGCACCAGTAGACAGGGAGGTAACTATGGCTACACCTTC

clone size: .
D gene: TRBD1
J gene: TRBJ2-7
V gene: TRBV5-1
CDR3 protein: CASSRTGTGGSYEQYF
CDR3 DNA: TGCGCCAGCAGCAGGACCGGGACAGGGGGGTCCTACGAGCAGTACTTC

clone size: .
D gene: TRBD2
J gene: TRBJ2-7
V gene: TRBV7-9
CDR3 protein: CASSLSGRGVLNSPEQYF
CDR3 DNA: TGTGCCAGCAGCTTATCGGGGCGGGGGGTCCTTAACTCCCCCGAGCAGTACTTC

clone size: .
D gene: .
J gene: TRBJ2-1
V gene: TRBV2
CDR3 protein: CASSGEGLGISEQFF
CDR3 DNA: TGTGCCAGCAGTGGCGAGGGATTAGGCATCAGTGAGCAGTTCTTC

clone size: .
D gene: TRBD2
J gene: TRBJ2-2
V gene: TRBV5-4
CDR3 protein: CASSLGRAGGLNTGELFF
CDR3 DNA: TGTGCCAGCAGCTTGGGTCGAGCGGGGGGTCTAAACACCGGGGAGCTGTTTTTT

clone size: .
D gene: TRBD1
J gene: TRBJ1-4
V gene: TRBV7-2
CDR3 protein: CASSQDRGNEKLFF
CDR3 DNA: TGTGCCAGCAGCCAGGACAGGGGGAATGAAAAACTGTTTTTT

clone size: .
D gene: TRBD2
J gene: TRBJ2-7
V gene: TRBV6-5
CDR3 protein: CASRRGLGTTQYF
CDR3 DNA: TGTGCCAGCAGACGCGGACTAGGCACCACGCAGTACTTC

clone size: .
D gene: TRBD1
J gene: TRBJ1-5
V gene: TRBV28
CDR3 protein: CASSSVTQGSSNQPQHF
CDR3 DNA: TGTGCCAGCAGCTCTGTAACACAGGGGTCTAGCAATCAGCCCCAGCATTTT

clone size: once
D gene: .
J gene: TRBJ1-2
V gene: TRBV13
CDR3 protein: CASSLASRGNYGYTF
CDR3 DNA: TGTGCCAGCAGCTTAGCGAGCAGGGGTAACTATGGCTACACCTTC

clone size: .
D gene: .
J gene: TRBJ2-3
V gene: TRBV29-1
CDR3 protein: CSVEDRLAGTDTQYF
CDR3 DNA: TGCAGCGTTGAAGATCGGCTAGCTGGCACAGATACGCAGTATTTT

clone size: .
D gene: TRBD1
J gene: TRBJ2-5
V gene: TRBV11-3
CDR3 protein: CASSYRGSQETQYF
CDR3 DNA: TGTGCCAGCAGCTACAGGGGTTCCCAAGAGACCCAGTACTTC

clone size: .
D gene: TRBD2
J gene: TRBJ2-5
V gene: TRBV7-6
CDR3 protein: CASSHLLKAGEETQYF
CDR3 DNA: TGTGCCAGCAGCCACCTACTAAAAGCGGGGGAGGAGACCCAGTACTTC

clone size: once
D gene: .
J gene: TRBJ2-7
V gene: TRBV6-6
CDR3 protein: CASSTDRYPYEQYF
CDR3 DNA: TGTGCCAGCAGCACTGACAGGTACCCCTACGAGCAGTACTTC

clone size: .
D gene: .
J gene: TRBJ2-1
V gene: TRBV6-6
CDR3 protein: CASSYPEGSEQFF
CDR3 DNA: TGTGCCAGCAGTTACCCCGAGGGCAGTGAGCAGTTCTTC

clone size: .
D gene: TRBD1
J gene: TRBJ1-5
V gene: TRBV6-5
CDR3 protein: CASRADRGLKKPQHF
CDR3 DNA: TGTGCCAGCAGGGCGGACAGGGGGCTTAAGAAGCCCCAGCATTTT

clone size: once
D gene: TRBD1
J gene: TRBJ1-4
V gene: TRBV5-1
CDR3 protein: CASSLAVQGADEKLFF
CDR3 DNA: TGCGCCAGCAGCTTGGCCGTTCAGGGGGCTGATGAAAAACTGTTTTTT

clone size: .
D gene: TRBD1
J gene: TRBJ1-4
V gene: TRBV27
CDR3 protein: CASSLQPGGGDEKLFF
CDR3 DNA: TGTGCCAGCAGTCTACAACCAGGGGGCGGGGATGAAAAACTGTTTTTT

clone size: .
D gene: .
J gene: TRBJ2-2
V gene: TRBV27
CDR3 protein: CASSLFPGEAGELFF
CDR3 DNA: TGTGCCAGCAGTTTATTCCCGGGGGAAGCCGGGGAGCTGTTTTTT

clone size: once
D gene: TRBD1
J gene: TRBJ1-2
V gene: TRBV4-2
CDR3 protein: CNGGQGAYGYTF
CDR3 DNA: TGTAATGGAGGGCAGGGGGCGTATGGCTACACCTTC

clone size: .
D gene: .
J gene: TRBJ2-5
V gene: TRBV4-2
CDR3 protein: CASSQEGGGKETQYF
CDR3 DNA: TGTGCCAGCAGCCAAGAGGGTGGCGGTAAAGAGACCCAGTACTTC

clone size: .
D gene: .
J gene: TRBJ2-6
V gene: TRBV29-1
CDR3 protein: CSVVTTVSGANVLTF
CDR3 DNA: TGCAGCGTTGTGACAACTGTCTCTGGGGCCAACGTCCTGACTTTC

clone size: few
D gene: TRBD1
J gene: TRBJ2-7
V gene: TRBV7-9
CDR3 protein: CASEGQGMYEQYF
CDR3 DNA: TGTGCCAGCGAAGGACAGGGGATGTACGAGCAGTACTTC

clone size: .
D gene: TRBD1
J gene: TRBJ1-3
V gene: TRBV9
CDR3 protein: CASSAPAGTVSSGNTIYF
CDR3 DNA: TGTGCCAGCAGCGCACCGGCCGGGACAGTCTCCTCTGGAAACACCATATATTTT

clone size: .
D gene: .
J gene: TRBJ1-3
V gene: TRBV5-6
CDR3 protein: CASSLSYSVSGNTIYF
CDR3 DNA: TGTGCCAGCAGCTTGTCATACAGTGTCTCTGGAAACACCATATATTTT

clone size: .
D gene: TRBD1
J gene: TRBJ2-6
V gene: TRBV5-1
CDR3 protein: CASSSPPAGQVLAGANVLTF
CDR3 DNA: TGCGCCAGCAGCTCGCCCCCCGCTGGACAGGTACTTGCTGGGGCCAACGTCCTGACTTTC

clone size: .
D gene: .
J gene: TRBJ2-7
V gene: TRBV7-7
CDR3 protein: CASSPTGTYEQYF
CDR3 DNA: TGTGCCAGCAGCCCTACAGGAACCTACGAGCAGTACTTC

clone size: .
D gene: TRBD1
J gene: TRBJ2-7
V gene: TRBV10-3
CDR3 protein: CAISEGGQGYEQYF
CDR3 DNA: TGTGCCATCAGTGAGGGGGGACAGGGGTACGAGCAGTACTTC

clone size: .
D gene: .
J gene: TRBJ1-1
V gene: TRBV28
CDR3 protein: CTSSFRGSGAFF
CDR3 DNA: TGTACCAGCAGTTTCCGGGGGTCCGGGGCTTTCTTT

clone size: .
D gene: .
J gene: TRBJ1-5
V gene: TRBV7-2
CDR3 protein: CASSLPDSNQPQHF
CDR3 DNA: TGTGCCAGCAGCTTACCAGATAGCAATCAGCCCCAGCATTTT

clone size: .
D gene: .
J gene: TRBJ1-5
V gene: TRBV19
CDR3 protein: CASSIWQDSNQPQHF
CDR3 DNA: TGTGCCAGTAGTATCTGGCAGGATAGCAATCAGCCCCAGCATTTT

clone size: .
D gene: TRBD1
J gene: TRBJ2-7
V gene: TRBV10-2
CDR3 protein: CASTIPGQASYEQYF
CDR3 DNA: TGCGCCAGCACCATTCCGGGACAGGCCTCCTACGAGCAGTACTTC

clone size: .
D gene: .
J gene: TRBJ2-6
V gene: TRBV5-1
CDR3 protein: CASSLDSGRASGANVLTF
CDR3 DNA: TGCGCCAGCAGCTTGGACTCCGGGCGGGCATCTGGGGCCAACGTCCTGACTTTC

clone size: few
D gene: TRBD2
J gene: TRBJ2-3
V gene: TRBV6-4
CDR3 protein: CASTRGGLDTQYF
CDR3 DNA: TGTGCCAGCACCCGCGGGGGGTTAGATACGCAGTATTTT

clone size: few
D gene: TRBD2
J gene: TRBJ2-1
V gene: TRBV5-1
CDR3 protein: CASSLTVAGNYNEQFF
CDR3 DNA: TGCGCCAGCAGCTTGACCGTAGCGGGGAACTACAATGAGCAGTTCTTC

clone size: .
D gene: .
J gene: TRBJ2-1
V gene: TRBV5-4
CDR3 protein: CASSLVSTEQFF
CDR3 DNA: TGTGCCAGCAGCTTGGTATCGACAGAGCAGTTCTTC

clone size: few
D gene: .
J gene: TRBJ1-2
V gene: TRBV6-4
CDR3 protein: CASSDSPGDGYTF
CDR3 DNA: TGTGCCAGCAGTGACTCGCCCGGGGATGGCTACACCTTC

clone size: .
D gene: .
J gene: TRBJ2-5
V gene: TRBV6-6
CDR3 protein: CASSSPAGQETQYF
CDR3 DNA: TGTGCCAGCAGCTCCCCCGCGGGGCAAGAGACCCAGTACTTC

clone size: .
D gene: TRBD2
J gene: TRBJ2-3
V gene: TRBV7-6
CDR3 protein: CASSGLAADTQYF
CDR3 DNA: TGTGCCAGCAGTGGACTAGCCGCAGATACGCAGTATTTT

clone size: .
D gene: .
J gene: TRBJ2-5
V gene: TRBV15
CDR3 protein: CATSRDWAYQETQYF
CDR3 DNA: TGTGCCACCAGCAGAGATTGGGCCTATCAAGAGACCCAGTACTTC

clone size: .
D gene: TRBD1
J gene: TRBJ1-2
V gene: TRBV6-5
CDR3 protein: CASSYGQGVGGYTF
CDR3 DNA: TGTGCCAGCAGTTACGGACAGGGGGTCGGTGGCTACACCTTC

clone size: .
D gene: .
J gene: TRBJ2-7
V gene: TRBV19
CDR3 protein: CASSPRKGAYEQYF
CDR3 DNA: TGTGCCAGTAGCCCTCGGAAGGGGGCCTACGAGCAGTACTTC

clone size: .
D gene: TRBD2
J gene: TRBJ2-1
V gene: TRBV29-1
CDR3 protein: CSVEGRGGWSYNEQFF
CDR3 DNA: TGCAGCGTTGAGGGGCGGGGGGGCTGGTCCTACAATGAGCAGTTCTTC